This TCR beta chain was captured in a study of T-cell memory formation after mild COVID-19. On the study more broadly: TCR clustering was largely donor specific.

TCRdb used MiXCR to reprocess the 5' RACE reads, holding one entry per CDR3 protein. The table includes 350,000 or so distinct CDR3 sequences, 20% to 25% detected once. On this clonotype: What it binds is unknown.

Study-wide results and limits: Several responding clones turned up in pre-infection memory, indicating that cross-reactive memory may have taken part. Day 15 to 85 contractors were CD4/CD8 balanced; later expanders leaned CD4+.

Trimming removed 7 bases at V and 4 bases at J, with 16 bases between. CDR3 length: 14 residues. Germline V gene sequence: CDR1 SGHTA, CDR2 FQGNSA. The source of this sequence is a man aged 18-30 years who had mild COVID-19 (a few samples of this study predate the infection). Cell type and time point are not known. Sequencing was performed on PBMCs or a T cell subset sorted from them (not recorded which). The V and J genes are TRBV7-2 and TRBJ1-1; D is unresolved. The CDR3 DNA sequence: TGTGCCAGCAACCTAAGGCGCGGGAGCACTGAAGCTTTCTTT. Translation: CASNLRRGSTEAFF. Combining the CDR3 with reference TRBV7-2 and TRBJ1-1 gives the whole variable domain GAGVSQSPSNKVTEKGKDVELRCDPISGHTALYWYRQSLGQGLEFLIYFQGNSAPDKSGLPSDRFSAERTGGSVSTLTIQRTQQEDSAVYLCASNLRRGSTEAFFGQGTRLTVV.